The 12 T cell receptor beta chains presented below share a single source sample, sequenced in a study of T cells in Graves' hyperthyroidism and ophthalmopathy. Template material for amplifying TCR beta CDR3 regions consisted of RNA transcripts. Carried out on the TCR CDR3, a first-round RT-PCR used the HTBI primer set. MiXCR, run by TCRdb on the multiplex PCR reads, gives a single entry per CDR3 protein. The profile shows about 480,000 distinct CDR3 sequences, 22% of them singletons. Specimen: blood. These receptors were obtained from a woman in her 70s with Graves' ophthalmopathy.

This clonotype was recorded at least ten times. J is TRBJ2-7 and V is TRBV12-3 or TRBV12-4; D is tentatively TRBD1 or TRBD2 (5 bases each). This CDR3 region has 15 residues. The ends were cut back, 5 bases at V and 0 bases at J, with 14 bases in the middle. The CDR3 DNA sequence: TGTGCCAGCAGTCCGGGAAGACAGAGCTCCTACGAGCAGTACTTC. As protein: CASSPGRQSSYEQYF.

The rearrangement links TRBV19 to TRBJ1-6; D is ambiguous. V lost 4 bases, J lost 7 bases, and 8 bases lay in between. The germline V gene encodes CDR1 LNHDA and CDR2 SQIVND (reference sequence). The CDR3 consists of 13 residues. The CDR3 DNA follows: TGTGCCAGTAGTACGAAAAGAAATTCACCCCTCCACTTT. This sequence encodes CASSTKRNSPLHF.

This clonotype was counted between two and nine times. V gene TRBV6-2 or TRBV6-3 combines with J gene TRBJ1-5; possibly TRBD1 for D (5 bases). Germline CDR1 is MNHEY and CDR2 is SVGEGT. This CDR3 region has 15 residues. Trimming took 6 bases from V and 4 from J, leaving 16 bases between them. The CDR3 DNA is TGTGCCAGCAGAGAGACGGGGGGGAGGAATCAGCCCCAGCATTTT. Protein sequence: CASRETGGRNQPQHF.

CDR3 protein: CAISGRLAVGDTQYF. CDR3 bases: TGTGCCATCAGTGGTCGACTAGCGGTTGGAGATACGCAGTATTTT. The chain uses TRBV10-3 and TRBJ2-3, with 9 nucleotides matching TRBD2. The length of the CDR3 is 15 residues. V dropped 4 bases and J dropped 5; count of bases not matched to a gene: 7. Germline lookup yields CDR1 ENHRY and CDR2 SYGVKD.

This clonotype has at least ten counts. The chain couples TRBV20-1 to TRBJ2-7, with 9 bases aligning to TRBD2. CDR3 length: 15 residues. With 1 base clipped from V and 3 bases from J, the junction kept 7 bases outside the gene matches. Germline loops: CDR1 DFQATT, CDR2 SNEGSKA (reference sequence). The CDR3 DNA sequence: TGCAGTGCTAGAGTCAGGCTAGCGGGGCGCTACGAGCAGTACTTC. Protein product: CSARVRLAGRYEQYF.

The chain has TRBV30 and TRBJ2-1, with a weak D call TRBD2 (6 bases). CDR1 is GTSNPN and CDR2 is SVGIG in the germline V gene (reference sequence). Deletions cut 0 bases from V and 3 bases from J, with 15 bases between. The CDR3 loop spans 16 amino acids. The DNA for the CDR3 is TGTGCCTGGAGTGTACGGGGACTTGCTCTCTACAATGAGCAGTTCTTC. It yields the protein CAWSVRGLALYNEQFF.

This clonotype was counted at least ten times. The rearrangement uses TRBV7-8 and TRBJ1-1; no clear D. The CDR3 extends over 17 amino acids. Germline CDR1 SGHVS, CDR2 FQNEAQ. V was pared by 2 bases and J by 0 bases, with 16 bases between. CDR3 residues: CASSLQIGGRMNTEAFF. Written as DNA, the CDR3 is TGTGCCAGCAGCTTACAGATTGGAGGACGGATGAACACTGAAGCTTTCTTT.

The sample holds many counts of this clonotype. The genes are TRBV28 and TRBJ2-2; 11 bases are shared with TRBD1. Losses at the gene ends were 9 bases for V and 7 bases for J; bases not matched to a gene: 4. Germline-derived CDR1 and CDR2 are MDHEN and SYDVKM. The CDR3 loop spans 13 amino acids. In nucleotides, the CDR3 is TGTGCCAGTTGGACAGGGGGCTTCGGGGAGCTGTTTTTT. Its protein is CASWTGGFGELFF.

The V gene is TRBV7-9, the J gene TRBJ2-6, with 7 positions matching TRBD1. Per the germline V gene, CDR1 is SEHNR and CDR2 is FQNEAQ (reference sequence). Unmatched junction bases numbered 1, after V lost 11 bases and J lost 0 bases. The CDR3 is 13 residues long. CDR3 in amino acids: CAGTDSGANVLTF. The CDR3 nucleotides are TGTGCCGGGACAGACTCTGGGGCCAACGTCCTGACTTTC. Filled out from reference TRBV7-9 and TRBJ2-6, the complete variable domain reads DTGVSQNPRHKITKRGQNVTFRCDPISEHNRLYWYRQTLGQGPEFLTYFQNEAQLEKSRLLSDRFSAERPKGSFSTLEIQRTEQGDSAMYLCAGTDSGANVLTFGAGSRLTVL.

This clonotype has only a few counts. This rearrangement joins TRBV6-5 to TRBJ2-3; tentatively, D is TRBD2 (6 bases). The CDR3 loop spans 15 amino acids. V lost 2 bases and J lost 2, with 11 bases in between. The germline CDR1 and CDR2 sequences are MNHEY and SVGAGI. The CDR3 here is CASSYETGVTDTQYF. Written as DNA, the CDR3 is TGTGCCAGCAGTTACGAAACGGGAGTCACAGATACGCAGTATTTT.

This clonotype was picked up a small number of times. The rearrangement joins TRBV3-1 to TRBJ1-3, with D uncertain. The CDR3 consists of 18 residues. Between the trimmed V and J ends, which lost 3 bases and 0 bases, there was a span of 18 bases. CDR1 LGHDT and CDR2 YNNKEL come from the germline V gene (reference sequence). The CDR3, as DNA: TGTGCCAGCAGCCAGAGCGGGATACCCCATTTCTCTGGAAACACCATATATTTT. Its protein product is CASSQSGIPHFSGNTIYF.

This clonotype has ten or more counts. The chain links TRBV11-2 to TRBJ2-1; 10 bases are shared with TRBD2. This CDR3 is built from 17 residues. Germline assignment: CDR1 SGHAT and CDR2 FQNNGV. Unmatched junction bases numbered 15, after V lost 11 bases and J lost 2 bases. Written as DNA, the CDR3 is TGTGCCGCGGGTGGATGGGGGACTAGCGAGACCTACAATGAGCAGTTCTTC. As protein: CAAGGWGTSETYNEQFF.